This paragraph reports one T cell receptor (beta chain). Recruited during active infection, patients (from Seattle) were subsequently followed longitudinally. This sample stems from a study of blood T cell repertoires in COVID-19. Study-wide background: T cells, B-cell-depleted T cells, or PBMCs provided the cDNA or gDNA that served as material.

Original processing methods: The authors estimated nucleated cell counts from reference gene primer amplification. Clones were sequenced by immunoSEQ multiplex PCR, and TCRdb holds only the in-frame ones, with some missing. That table is the source of V, J and clone size, and D and trimming were worked out from the DNA. The top ten hold 2.1% of the sample, which has approximately 120,000 clones, around 90% seen once. The sample comprised peripheral blood. The receptor's source is a man aged 50-60 years with COVID-19, enrolled during active disease.

The CDR3 protein is CASSSTSSGEQFF. The CDR3 DNA reads as TGTGCCAGCAGTTCGACTAGTTCGGGTGAGCAGTTCTTC. V usage is TRBV6-2 or TRBV6-3 and J usage is TRBJ2-1, with D possibly matching TRBD2 (6 bases). The CDR3 runs to 13 residues. Between the trimmed V and J ends, which lost 4 bases and 9 bases, there was a span of 13 bases. Germline loops: CDR1 MNHEY, CDR2 SVGEGT.